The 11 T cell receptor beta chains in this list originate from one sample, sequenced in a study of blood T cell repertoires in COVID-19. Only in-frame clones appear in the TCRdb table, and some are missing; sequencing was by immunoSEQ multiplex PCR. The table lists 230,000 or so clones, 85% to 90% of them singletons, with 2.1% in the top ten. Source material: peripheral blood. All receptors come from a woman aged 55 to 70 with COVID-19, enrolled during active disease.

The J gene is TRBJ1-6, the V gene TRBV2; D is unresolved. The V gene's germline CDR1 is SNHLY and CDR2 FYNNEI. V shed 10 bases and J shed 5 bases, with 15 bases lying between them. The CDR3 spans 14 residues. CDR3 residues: CATTPILHNSPLHF. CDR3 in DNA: TGTGCCACCACTCCCATTTTGCATAATTCACCCCTCCACTTT.

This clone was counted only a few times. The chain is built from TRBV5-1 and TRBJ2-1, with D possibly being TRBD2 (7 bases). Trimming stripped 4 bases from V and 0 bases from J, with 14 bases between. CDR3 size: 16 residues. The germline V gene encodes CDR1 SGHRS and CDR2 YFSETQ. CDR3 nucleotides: TGCGCCAGCAGCCAAGGGGGGGGGCCCTCCTACAATGAGCAGTTCTTC. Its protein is CASSQGGGPSYNEQFF.

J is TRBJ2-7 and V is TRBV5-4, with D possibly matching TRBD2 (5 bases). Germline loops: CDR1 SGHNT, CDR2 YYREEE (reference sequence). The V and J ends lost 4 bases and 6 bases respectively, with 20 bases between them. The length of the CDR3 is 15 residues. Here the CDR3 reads CASSRDPGTAAEQYF. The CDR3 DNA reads TGTGCCAGCAGCCGTGATCCGGGAACAGCGGCCGAGCAGTACTTC.

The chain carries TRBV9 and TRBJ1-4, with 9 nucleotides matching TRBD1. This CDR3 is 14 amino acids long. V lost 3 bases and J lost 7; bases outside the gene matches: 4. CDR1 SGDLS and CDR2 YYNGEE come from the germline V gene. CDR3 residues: CASSAGTGFEKLFF. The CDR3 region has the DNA TGTGCCAGCAGCGCCGGGACAGGGTTTGAAAAACTGTTTTTT.

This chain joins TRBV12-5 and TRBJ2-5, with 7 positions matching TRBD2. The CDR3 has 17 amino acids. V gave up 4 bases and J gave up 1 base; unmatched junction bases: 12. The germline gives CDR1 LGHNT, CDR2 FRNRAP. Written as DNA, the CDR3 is TGTGCTAGTGGTTCGGGACGATTTACGGGGGGCCAAGAGACCCAGTACTTC. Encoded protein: CASGSGRFTGGQETQYF. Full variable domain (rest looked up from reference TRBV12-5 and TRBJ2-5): DARVTQTPRHKVTEMGQEVTMRCQPILGHNTVFWYRQTMMQGLELLAYFRNRAPLDDSGMPKDRFSAEMPDATLATLKIQPSEPRDSAVYFCASGSGRFTGGQETQYFGPGTRLLVL.

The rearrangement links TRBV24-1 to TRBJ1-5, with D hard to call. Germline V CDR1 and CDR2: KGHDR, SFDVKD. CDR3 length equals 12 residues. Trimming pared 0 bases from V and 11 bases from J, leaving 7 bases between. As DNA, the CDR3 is TGTGCCACCAGTGATTTGAGAGGGACCCAGCATTTT. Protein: CATSDLRGTQHF.

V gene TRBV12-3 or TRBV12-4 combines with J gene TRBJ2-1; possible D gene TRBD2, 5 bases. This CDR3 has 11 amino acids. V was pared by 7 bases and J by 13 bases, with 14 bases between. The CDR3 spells CASTFLWTQFF. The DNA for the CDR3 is TGTGCCAGCACTTTTTTGTGGACTCAGTTCTTC.

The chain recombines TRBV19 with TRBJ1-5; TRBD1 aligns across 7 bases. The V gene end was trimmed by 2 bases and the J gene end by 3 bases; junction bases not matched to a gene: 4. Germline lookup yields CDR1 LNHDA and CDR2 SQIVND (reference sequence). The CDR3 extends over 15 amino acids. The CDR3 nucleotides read TGTGCCAGTAGTATAAGGCAGGGGGACAATCAGCCCCAGCATTTT. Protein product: CASSIRQGDNQPQHF.

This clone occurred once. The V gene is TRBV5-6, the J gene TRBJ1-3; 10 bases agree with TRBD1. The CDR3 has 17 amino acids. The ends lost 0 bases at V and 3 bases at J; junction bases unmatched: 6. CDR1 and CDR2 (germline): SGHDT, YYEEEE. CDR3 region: CASSLVATGGFGNTIYF. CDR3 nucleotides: TGTGCCAGCAGCTTGGTTGCGACAGGGGGCTTTGGAAACACCATATATTTT.

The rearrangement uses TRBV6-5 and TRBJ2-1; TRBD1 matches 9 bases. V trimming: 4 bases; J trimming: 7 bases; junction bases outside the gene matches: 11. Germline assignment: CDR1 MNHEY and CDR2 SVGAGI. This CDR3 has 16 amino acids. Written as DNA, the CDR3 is TGTGCCAGCAGTTCACCGGGACAGGGAAAGAAGAATGAGCAGTTCTTC. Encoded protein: CASSSPGQGKKNEQFF.

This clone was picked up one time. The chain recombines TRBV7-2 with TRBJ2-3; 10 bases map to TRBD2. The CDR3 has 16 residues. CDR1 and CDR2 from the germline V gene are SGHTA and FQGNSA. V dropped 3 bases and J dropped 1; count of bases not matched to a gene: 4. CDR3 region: CASSFEGTSGTDTQYF. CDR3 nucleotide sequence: TGTGCCAGCAGCTTCGAGGGGACTAGCGGCACAGATACGCAGTATTTT.